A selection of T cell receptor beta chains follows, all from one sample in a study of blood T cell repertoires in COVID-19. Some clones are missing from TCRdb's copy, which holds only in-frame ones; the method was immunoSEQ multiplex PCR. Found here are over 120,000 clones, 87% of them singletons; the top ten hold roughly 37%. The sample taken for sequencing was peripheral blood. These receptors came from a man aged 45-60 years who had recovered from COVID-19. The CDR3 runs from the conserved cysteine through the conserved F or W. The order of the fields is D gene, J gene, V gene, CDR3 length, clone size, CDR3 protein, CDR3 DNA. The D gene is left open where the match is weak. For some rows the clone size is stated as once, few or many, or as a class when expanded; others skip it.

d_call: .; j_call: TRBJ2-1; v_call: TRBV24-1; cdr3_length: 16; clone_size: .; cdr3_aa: CATSDSDTGSYNEQFF; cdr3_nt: TGTGCCACCAGTGATTCAGACACAGGCTCCTACAATGAGCAGTTCTTC
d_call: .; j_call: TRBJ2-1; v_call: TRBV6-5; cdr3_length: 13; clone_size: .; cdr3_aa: CASSYANYNEQFF; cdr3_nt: TGTGCCAGCAGTTACGCGAACTACAATGAGCAGTTCTTC
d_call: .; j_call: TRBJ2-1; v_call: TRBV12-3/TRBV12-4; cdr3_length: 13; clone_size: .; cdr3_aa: CASSLGAGNEQFF; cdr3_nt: TGTGCCAGCAGTTTAGGAGCGGGTAATGAGCAGTTCTTC
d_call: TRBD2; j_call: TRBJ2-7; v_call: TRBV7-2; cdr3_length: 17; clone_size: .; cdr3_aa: CASSSDSLSGLAGEQYF; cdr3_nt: TGTGCCAGCAGCTCAGACTCTCTTTCGGGACTAGCCGGCGAGCAGTACTTC
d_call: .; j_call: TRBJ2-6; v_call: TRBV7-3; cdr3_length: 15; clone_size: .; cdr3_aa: CASSLSGVGANVLTF; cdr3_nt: TGTGCCAGCAGCTTATCGGGAGTTGGGGCCAACGTCCTGACTTTC
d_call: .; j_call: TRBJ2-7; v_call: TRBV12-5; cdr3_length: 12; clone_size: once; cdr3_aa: CASGLVLYEQYF; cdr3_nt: TGTGCTAGTGGTTTGGTACTCTACGAGCAGTACTTC
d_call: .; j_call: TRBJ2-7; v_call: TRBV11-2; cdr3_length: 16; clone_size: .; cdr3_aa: CASSLDRGQGLGEQYF; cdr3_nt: TGTGCCAGCAGCTTAGATCGGGGACAAGGCCTCGGGGAGCAGTACTTC
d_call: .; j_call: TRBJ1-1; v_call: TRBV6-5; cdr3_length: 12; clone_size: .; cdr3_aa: CASSTRDTEAFF; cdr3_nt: TGTGCCAGCAGCACTCGTGACACTGAAGCTTTCTTT
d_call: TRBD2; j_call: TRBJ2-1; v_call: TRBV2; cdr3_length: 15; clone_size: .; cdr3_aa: CASGLEAGGLSEQFF; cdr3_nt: TGTGCCAGCGGCTTAGAAGCGGGGGGATTGAGTGAGCAGTTCTTC
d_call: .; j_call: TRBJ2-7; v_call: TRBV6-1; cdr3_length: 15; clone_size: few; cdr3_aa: CASSELIRGPGEQYF; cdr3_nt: TGTGCCAGCAGTGAATTAATCCGGGGTCCGGGCGAGCAGTACTTC
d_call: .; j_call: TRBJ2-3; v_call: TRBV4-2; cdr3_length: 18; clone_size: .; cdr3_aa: CASSQDRVRGDRTDTQYF; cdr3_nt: TGTGCCAGCAGCCAAGATCGGGTTCGCGGGGACCGCACAGATACGCAGTATTTT
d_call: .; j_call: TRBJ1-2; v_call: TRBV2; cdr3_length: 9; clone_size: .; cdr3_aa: CAYNLGSTF; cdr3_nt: TGTGCCTACAACCTTGGGAGCACCTTC
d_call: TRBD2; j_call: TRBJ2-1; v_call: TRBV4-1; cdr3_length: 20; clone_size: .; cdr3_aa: CASSPEFWTSGGSSYNEQFF; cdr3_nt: TGCGCCAGCAGCCCCGAATTTTGGACTAGCGGGGGAAGCTCCTACAATGAGCAGTTCTTC
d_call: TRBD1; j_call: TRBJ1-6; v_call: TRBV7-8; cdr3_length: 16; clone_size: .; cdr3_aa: CASSLRDRGLNSPLHF; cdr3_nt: TGTGCCAGCAGCCTACGGGACAGGGGGCTTAATTCACCCCTCCACTTT
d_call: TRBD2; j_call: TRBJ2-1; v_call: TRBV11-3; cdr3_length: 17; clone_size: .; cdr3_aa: CASSGILKRGGLYEQFF; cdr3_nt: TGTGCCAGCAGCGGCATATTGAAGCGGGGGGGCCTCTATGAGCAGTTCTTC
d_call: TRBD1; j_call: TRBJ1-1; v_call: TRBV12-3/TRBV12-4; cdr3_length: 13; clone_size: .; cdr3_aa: CASSHRGNTEAFF; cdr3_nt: TGTGCCAGCAGTCACAGGGGGAACACTGAAGCTTTCTTT
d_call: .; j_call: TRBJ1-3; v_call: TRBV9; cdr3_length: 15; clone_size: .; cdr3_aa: CASSPNGGAGNTIYF; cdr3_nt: TGTGCCAGCAGCCCGAATGGGGGGGCTGGAAACACCATATATTTT
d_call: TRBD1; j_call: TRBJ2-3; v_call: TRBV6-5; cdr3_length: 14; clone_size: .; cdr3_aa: CASSKRTGGDTQYF; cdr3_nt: TGTGCCAGCAGTAAACGGACAGGGGGAGATACGCAGTATTTT
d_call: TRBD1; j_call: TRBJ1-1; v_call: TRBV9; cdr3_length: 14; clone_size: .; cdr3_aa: CASSTQTGGTEAFF; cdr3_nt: TGTGCCAGCAGCACCCAGACAGGGGGCACTGAAGCTTTCTTT
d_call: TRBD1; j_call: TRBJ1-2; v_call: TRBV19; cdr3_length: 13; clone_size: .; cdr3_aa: CASSMGQGFGYTF; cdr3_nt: TGTGCCAGTAGTATGGGACAGGGGTTTGGCTACACCTTC
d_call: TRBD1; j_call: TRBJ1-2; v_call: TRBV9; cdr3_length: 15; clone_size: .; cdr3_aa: CASSESTGAGYGYTF; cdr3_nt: TGTGCCAGCAGCGAGTCGACAGGGGCGGGGTATGGCTACACCTTC
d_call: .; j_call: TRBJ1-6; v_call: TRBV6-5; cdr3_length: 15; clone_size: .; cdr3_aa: CASGGRNNYNSPLHF; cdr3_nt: TGTGCCAGTGGGGGCAGAAACAATTATAATTCACCCCTCCACTTT
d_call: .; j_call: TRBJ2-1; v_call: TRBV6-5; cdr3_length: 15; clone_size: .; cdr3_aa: CASSSTGLSYNEQFF; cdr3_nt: TGTGCCAGCAGTAGTACAGGGTTGTCCTACAATGAGCAGTTCTTC
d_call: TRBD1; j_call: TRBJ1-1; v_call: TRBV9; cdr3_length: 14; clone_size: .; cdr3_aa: CASSVEQGAGEAFF; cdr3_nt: TGTGCCAGCAGCGTAGAGCAGGGGGCTGGTGAAGCTTTCTTT